These T cell receptor beta chains were read from a single sample in a study of CD8 T cell repertoires and HIV-1 epitope variants. Data came from immunoSEQ multiplex PCR; TCRdb stores just in-frame clones and leaves some out. The repertoire holds about 5,400 clones, with approximately 60% as singletons. These receptors are not linked to any known antigen. Sequenced: cultured CD8+ T cells derived from PBMCs. The receptor set was obtained from a male donor with HIV. The conserved cysteine and the conserved F or W are not part of the CDR3 here. The order of the fields is clone size, V gene, D gene, J gene, CDR3 protein. D genes are given only for firm matches. Size is stated for part of the rows, as once, few or many counts, or as a class when the clone is expanded.

few,TRBV19,TRBD2,TRBJ2-7,ASSMGVAGEEQY
few,TRBV18,-,TRBJ1-1,ASSPGANTEAF
-,TRBV7-9,-,TRBJ1-1,ASRSTGLNTEAF
few,TRBV27,-,TRBJ1-4,ASSFGGRDEKLF
-,TRBV9,-,TRBJ1-3,ASSVVGNSGNTIY
-,TRBV9,TRBD1,TRBJ2-3,ASSARDRGTDTQY
-,TRBV7-8,TRBD1,TRBJ2-1,ASSSRRDRGYNEQF
few,TRBV5-6,-,TRBJ1-1,ASSPTENTEAF
-,TRBV7-6,TRBD1,TRBJ2-6,ASSTRQGSGANVLT
-,TRBV29-1,TRBD2,TRBJ2-1,SVAAGELTYNEQF
-,TRBV28,-,TRBJ2-1,ASGGTSGGYNEQF
-,TRBV28,TRBD1,TRBJ2-7,ASSTGQGADEQY
-,TRBV4-1,-,TRBJ2-1,ASRLGTYSYNEQF
-,TRBV2,-,TRBJ1-4,ASSVMAGATNEKLF
few,TRBV5-4,-,TRBJ2-7,ASSQSSLSEQY
-,TRBV2,-,TRBJ2-7,ASSDRQADYEQY
-,TRBV11-2,-,TRBJ1-1,ASSRGMNTEAF
-,TRBV27,-,TRBJ1-5,ASSLRRADSNQPQH
-,TRBV28,TRBD1,-,ASSSDRDEQY
-,TRBV6-5,-,TRBJ2-1,ASKEGRSSYNEQF
medium-sized,TRBV27,TRBD2,TRBJ2-7,ASSLIAGGPEQY
-,TRBV9,-,TRBJ1-1,ASSLQQNTEAF
-,TRBV27,-,TRBJ1-5,ASSLDGDSNQPQH
-,TRBV6-5,-,TRBJ2-3,ASSTEGGSTDTQY
-,TRBV9,TRBD2,TRBJ2-3,ASSPLAGPVGDTQY
-,TRBV9,TRBD1,TRBJ1-2,ASSGDREHIYDYT
-,TRBV4-3,TRBD2,-,ASSQAAGVYEQY